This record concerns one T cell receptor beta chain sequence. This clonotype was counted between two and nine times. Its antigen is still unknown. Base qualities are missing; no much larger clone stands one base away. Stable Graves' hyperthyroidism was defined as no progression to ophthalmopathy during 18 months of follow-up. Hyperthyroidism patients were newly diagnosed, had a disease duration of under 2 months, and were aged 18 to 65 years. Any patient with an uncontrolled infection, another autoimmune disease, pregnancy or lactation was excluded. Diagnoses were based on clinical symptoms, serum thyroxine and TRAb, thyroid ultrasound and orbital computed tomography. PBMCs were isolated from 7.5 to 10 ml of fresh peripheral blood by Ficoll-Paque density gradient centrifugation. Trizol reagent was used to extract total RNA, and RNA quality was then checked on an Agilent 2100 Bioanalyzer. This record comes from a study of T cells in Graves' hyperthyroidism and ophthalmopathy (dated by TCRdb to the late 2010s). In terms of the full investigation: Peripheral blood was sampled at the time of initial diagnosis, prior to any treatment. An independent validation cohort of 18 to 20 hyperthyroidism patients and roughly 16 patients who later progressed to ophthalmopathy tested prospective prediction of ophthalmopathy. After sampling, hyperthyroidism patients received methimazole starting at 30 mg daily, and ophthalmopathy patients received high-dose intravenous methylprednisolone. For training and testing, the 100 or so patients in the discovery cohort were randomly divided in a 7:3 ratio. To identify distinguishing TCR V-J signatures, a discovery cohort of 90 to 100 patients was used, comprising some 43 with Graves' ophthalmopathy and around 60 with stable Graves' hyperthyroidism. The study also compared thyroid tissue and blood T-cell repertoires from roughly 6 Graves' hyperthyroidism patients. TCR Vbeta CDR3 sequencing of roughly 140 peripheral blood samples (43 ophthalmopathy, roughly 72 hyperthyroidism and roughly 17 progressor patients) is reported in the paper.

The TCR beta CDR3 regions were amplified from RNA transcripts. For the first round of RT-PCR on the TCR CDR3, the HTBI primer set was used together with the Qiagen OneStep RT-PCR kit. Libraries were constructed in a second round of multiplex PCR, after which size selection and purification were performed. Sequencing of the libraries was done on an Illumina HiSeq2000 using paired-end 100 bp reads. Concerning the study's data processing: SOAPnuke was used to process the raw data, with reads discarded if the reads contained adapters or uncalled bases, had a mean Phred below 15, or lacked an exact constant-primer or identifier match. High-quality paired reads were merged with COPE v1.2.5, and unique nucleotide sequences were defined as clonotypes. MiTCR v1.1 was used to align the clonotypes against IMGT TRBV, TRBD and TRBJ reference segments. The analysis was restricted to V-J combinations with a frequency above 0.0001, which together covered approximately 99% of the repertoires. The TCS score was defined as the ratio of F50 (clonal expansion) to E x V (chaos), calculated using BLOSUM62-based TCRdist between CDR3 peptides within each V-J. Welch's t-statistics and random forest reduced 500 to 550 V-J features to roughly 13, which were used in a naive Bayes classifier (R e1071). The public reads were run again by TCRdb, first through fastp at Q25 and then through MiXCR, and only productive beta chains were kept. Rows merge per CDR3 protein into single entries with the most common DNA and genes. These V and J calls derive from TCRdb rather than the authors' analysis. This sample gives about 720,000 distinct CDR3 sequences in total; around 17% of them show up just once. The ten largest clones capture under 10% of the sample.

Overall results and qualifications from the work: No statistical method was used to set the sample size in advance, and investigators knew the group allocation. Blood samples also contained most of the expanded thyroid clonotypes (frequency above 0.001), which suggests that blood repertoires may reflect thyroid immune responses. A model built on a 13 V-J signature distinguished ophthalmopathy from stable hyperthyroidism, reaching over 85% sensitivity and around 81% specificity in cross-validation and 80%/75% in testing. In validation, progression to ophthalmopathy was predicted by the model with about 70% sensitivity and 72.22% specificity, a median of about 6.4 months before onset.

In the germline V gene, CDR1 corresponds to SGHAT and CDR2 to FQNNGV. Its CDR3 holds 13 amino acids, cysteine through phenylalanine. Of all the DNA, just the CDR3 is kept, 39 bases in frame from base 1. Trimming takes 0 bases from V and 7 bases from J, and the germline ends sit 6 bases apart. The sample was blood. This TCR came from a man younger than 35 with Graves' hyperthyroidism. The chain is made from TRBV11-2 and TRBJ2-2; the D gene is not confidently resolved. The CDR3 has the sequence CASSLEVFGELFF. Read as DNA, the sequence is TGTGCCAGCAGCTTAGAGGTCTTCGGGGAGCTGTTTTTT.